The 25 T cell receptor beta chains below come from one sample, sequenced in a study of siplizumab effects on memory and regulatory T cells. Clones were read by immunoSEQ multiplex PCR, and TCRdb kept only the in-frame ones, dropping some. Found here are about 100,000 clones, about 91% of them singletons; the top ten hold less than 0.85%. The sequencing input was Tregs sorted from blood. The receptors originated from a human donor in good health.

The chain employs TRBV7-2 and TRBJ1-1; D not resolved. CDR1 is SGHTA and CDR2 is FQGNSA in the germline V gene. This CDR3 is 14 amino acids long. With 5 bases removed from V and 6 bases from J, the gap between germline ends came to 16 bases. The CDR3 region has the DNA TGTGCCAGCAGCCCCATTTTGGCAGCCCCTGAAGCTTTCTTT. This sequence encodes CASSPILAAPEAFF.

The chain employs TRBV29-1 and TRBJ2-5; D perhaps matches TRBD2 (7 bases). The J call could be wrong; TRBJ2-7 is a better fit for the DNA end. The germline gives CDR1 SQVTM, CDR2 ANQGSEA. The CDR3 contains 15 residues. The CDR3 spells CSVRGGGNSPGEQYF. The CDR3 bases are TGCAGCGTTAGGGGGGGCGGGAACTCCCCTGGCGAGCAGTACTTC.

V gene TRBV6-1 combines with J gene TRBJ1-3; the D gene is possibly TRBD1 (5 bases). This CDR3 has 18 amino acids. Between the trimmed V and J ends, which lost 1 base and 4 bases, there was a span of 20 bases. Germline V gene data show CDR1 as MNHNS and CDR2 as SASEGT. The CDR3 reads CASSEDLGGTGYGNTIYF. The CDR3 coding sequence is TGTGCCAGCAGTGAAGACCTTGGGGGGACGGGTTACGGAAACACCATATATTTT.

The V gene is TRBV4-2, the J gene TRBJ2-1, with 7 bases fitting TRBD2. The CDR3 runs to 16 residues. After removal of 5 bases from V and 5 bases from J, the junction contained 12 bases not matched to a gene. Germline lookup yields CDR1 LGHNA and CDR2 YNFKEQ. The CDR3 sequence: CASSSVLGLKNNEQFF. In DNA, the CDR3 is TGTGCCAGCAGCTCCGTCCTGGGACTAAAAAACAATGAGCAGTTCTTC.

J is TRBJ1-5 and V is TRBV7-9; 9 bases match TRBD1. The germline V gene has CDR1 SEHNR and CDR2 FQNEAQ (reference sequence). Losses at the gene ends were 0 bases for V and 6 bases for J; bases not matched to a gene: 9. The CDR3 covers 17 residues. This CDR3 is CASSLAGDRVFGQPQHF. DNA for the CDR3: TGTGCCAGCAGCTTAGCTGGGGACAGGGTGTTTGGTCAGCCCCAGCATTTT.

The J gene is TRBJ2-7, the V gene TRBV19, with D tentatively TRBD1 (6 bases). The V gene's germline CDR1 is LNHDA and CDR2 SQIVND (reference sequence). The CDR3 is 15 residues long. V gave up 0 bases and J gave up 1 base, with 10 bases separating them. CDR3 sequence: CASSIDWQGSYEQYF. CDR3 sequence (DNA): TGTGCCAGTAGTATAGATTGGCAGGGGTCCTACGAGCAGTACTTC.

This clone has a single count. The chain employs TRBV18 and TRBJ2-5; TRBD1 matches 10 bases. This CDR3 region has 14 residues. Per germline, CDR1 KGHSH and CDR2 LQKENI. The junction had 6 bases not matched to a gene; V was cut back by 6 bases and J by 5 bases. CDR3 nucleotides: TGTGCCAGCTCTCTGACAGGGGGCTTGGAGACCCAGTACTTC. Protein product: CASSLTGGLETQYF.

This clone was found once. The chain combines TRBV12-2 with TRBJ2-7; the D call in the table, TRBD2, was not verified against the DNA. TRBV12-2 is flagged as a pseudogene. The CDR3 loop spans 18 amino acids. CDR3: CASRLAQTGEVPSYEQYF. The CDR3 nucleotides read TGTGCAAGTCGCTTAGCTCAGACGGGGGAGGTCCCCTCCTACGAGCAGTACTTC.

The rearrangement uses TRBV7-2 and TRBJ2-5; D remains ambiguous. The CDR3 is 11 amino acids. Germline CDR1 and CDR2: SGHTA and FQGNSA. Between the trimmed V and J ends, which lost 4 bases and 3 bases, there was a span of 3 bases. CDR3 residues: CASSSKETQYF. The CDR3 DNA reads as TGTGCCAGCAGCTCCAAAGAGACCCAGTACTTC.

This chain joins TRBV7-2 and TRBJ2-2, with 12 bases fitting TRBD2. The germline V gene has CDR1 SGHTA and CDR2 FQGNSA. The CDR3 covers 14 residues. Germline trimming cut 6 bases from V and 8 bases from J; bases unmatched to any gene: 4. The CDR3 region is CASRQLAGGGELFF. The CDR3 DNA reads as TGTGCCAGCAGACAACTAGCGGGAGGAGGGGAGCTGTTTTTT.

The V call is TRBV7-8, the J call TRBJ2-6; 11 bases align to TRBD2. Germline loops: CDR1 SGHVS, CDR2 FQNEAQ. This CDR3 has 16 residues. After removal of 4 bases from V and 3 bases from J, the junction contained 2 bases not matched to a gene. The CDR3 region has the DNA TGTGCCAGCAGCTCACTAGCGGGAGTTGGGGCCAACGTCCTGACTTTC. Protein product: CASSSLAGVGANVLTF.

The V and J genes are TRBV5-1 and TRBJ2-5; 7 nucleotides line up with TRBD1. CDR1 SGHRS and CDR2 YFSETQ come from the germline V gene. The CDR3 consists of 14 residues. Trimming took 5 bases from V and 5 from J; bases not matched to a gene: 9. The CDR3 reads CASRINRGVETQYF. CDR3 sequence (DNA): TGCGCCAGCAGGATAAACAGGGGTGTGGAGACCCAGTACTTC.

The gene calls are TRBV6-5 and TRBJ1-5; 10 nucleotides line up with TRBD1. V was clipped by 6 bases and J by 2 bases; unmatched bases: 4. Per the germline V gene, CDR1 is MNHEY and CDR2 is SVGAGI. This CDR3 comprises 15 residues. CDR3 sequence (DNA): TGTGCCAGCAGACCCGGGACAGGGGGCAATCAGCCCCAGCATTTT. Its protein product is CASRPGTGGNQPQHF.

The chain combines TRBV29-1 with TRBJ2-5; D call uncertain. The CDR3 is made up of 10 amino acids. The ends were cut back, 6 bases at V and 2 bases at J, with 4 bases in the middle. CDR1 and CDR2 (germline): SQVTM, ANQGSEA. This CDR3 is CSVKQETQYF. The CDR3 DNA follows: TGCAGCGTCAAACAAGAGACCCAGTACTTC.

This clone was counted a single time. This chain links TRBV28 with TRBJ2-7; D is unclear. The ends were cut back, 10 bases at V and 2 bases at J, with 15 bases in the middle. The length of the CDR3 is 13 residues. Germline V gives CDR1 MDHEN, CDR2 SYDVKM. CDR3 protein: CATERPNTYEQYF. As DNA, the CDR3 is TGTGCCACAGAGAGACCGAATACCTACGAGCAGTACTTC.

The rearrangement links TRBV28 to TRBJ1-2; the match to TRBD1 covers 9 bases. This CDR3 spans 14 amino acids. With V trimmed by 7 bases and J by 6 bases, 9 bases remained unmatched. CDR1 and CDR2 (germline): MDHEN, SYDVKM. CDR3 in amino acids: CASTTPRTGDGYTF. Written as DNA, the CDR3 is TGTGCCAGCACGACGCCCCGGACAGGGGATGGCTACACCTTC.

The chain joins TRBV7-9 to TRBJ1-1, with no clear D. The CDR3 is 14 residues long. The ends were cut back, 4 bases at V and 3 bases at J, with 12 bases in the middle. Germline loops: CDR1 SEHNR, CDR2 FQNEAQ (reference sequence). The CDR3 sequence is CASSYRRADTEAFF. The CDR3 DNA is TGTGCCAGCAGCTACCGGCGAGCGGACACTGAAGCTTTCTTT.

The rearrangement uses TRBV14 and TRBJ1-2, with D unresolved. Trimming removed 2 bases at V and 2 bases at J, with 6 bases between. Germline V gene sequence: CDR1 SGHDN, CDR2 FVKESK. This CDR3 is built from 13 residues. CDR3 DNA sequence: TGTGCCAGCAGCCAACACACCAACTATGGCTACACCTTC. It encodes CASSQHTNYGYTF.

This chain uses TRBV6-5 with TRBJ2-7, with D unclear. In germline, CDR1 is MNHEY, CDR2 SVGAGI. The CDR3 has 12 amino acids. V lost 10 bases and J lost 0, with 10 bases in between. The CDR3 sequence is CATIAPSYEQYF. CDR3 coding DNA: TGTGCCACCATAGCTCCCTCCTACGAGCAGTACTTC.

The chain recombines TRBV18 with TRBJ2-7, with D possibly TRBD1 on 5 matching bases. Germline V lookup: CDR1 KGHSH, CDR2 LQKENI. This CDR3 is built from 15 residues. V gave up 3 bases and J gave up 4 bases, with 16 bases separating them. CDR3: CASSPAQVAIYEQYF. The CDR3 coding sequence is TGTGCCAGCTCACCGGCACAGGTTGCGATATACGAGCAGTACTTC.

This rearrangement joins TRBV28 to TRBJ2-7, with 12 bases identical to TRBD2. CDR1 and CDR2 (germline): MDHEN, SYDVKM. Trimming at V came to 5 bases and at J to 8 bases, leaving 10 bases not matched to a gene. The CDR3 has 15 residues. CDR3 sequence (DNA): TGTGCCAGCAGTCCCTCGACTAGCGGGAGCATCCAGCAGTACTTC. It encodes CASSPSTSGSIQQYF.

In DNA form, the CDR3 reads TGTGCCAGCAGTTTAAGGATTTCGGAGGGGCGATCTGGCTACACCTTC. Amino acids: CASSLRISEGRSGYTF. The rearrangement joins TRBV27 to TRBJ1-2; D might be TRBD1 (5 bases). CDR3 length equals 16 residues. V shed 2 bases and J shed 7 bases, with 20 bases lying between them. Germline values: CDR1 MNHEY, CDR2 SMNVEV (reference sequence).

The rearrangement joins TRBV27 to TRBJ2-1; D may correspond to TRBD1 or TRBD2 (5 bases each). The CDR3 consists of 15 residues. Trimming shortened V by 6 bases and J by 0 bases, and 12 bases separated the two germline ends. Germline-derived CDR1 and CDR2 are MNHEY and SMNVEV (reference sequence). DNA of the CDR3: TGTGCCAGCAGAAAAGGGGCGGGCTCCTACAATGAGCAGTTCTTC. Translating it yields CASRKGAGSYNEQFF.

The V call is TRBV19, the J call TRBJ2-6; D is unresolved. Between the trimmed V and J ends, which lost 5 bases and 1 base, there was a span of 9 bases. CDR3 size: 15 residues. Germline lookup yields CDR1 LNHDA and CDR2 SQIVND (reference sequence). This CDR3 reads CASSVSDSGANVLTF. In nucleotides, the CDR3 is TGTGCCAGTAGTGTCAGCGATTCTGGGGCCAACGTCCTGACTTTC. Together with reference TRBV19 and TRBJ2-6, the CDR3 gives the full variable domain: DGGITQSPKYLFRKEGQNVTLSCEQNLNHDAMYWYRQDPGQGLRLIYYSQIVNDFQKGDIAEGYSVSREKKESFPLTVTSAQKNPTAFYLCASSVSDSGANVLTFGAGSRLTVL.

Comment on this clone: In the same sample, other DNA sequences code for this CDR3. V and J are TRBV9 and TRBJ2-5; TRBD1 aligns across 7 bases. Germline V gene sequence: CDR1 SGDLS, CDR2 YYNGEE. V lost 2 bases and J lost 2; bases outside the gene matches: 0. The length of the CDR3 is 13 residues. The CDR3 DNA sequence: TGTGCCAGCAGCGTCAGGGGGCAAGAGACCCAGTACTTC. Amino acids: CASSVRGQETQYF.